This T cell receptor beta chain was sequenced during a study of vaccination effects on CD4 cells after COVID-19. Clones were read by immunoSEQ multiplex PCR, and TCRdb kept only the in-frame ones, dropping some. The sample lists 22,000 or so clones; roughly four fifths were seen once. Details on this clone: Its antigen remains unknown.

Sequencing followed a ViraFEST assay step that expanded antigen-specific CD4+ T cells with viral peptide pools. At the end of 10 days of culture, CD4+ T cells were isolated. Each participant was given two doses of one vaccine (BNT162b2 or mRNA-1273). Vaccinees lacked prior SARS-CoV-2 infection and tested negative for nucleocapsid antibodies. Whole-study results and caveats: There was marked clonal contraction among infection- and vaccine-induced clones late after vaccination. Common cold coronavirus cross-reactivity was shown by only 1 of 255 vaccine-induced clones in healthy vaccinees.

There are 11 residues in the CDR3. V shed 6 bases and J shed 3 bases, with 5 bases lying between them. Germline values: CDR1 SNHLY, CDR2 FYNNEI. The sample was CD4+ T cells from PBMCs cultured with HCoV-229E spike peptides, taken after COVID-19 vaccination. The chain combines TRBV2 with TRBJ1-2; no firm D call. The receptor's source is a human donor who received a COVID-19 vaccine. The CDR3 DNA sequence: TGTGCCAGCAGCGATGACTATGGCTACACCTTC. Translating it yields CASSDDYGYTF.